This T cell receptor beta chain was found in a study of blood T cell repertoires in COVID-19. The germline CDR1 and CDR2 sequences are SGHRS and YFSETQ. The V gene lost 3 bases and the J gene lost 2 bases, with 11 bases spanning the gap. CDR3 length equals 15 residues. Assay: immunoSEQ multiplex PCR; the TCRdb copy retains only in-frame clones and omits some. Of hundreds of thousands of clones in the sample, around 85% were seen once. The specimen sequenced was PBMCs or T cells enriched from blood (not recorded which). This TCR was sampled from a woman between 50 and 59 years old who had recovered from COVID-19. This chain connects TRBV5-1 to TRBJ2-2; possible D gene TRBD1, 6 bases. CDR3 sequence (DNA): TGCGCCAGCAGCTGGGGACAATTAAACACCGGGGAGCTGTTTTTT. Amino acids: CASSWGQLNTGELFF.